This T cell receptor (beta chain) stems from a study of shared clonotypes between healthy human individuals. Study information: Each donor's CD8 memory used one plate, CD8 naive two, each CD4 subset three. Study results and limitations: Shared across a handful of donors were about 4.6% of the naive CD4 clonotypes.

Here immunoSEQ multiplex PCR was the method, and the copy in TCRdb shows in-frame clones only, minus some. The sample lists about 1 million clones; about 75% were seen once. This CDR3 has 16 amino acids. V gave up 2 bases and J gave up 2 bases, with 16 bases separating them. Per the germline V gene, CDR1 is SGHNT and CDR2 is YYREEE (reference sequence). To note about this clone: Its antigen is not identified.

The sample was memory CD4+ T cells sorted from blood. Documented subset: CD45RA-negative fraction. The TCR sequence derives from a man in his late teens or twenties in good health. The rearrangement joins TRBV5-4 to TRBJ2-5; possibly TRBD1 for D (6 bases). The CDR3 sequence: CASSFPGTPVQETQYF. DNA of the CDR3: TGTGCCAGCAGCTTTCCCGGGACACCGGTACAAGAGACCCAGTACTTC.